This is a list of T cell receptor beta chains from one sample in a study of T cell changes during pregnancy in multiple sclerosis. Here immunoSEQ multiplex PCR was the method, and the copy in TCRdb shows in-frame clones only, minus some. The table shows tens of thousands of clones, with approximately 92% occurring only once. The source was CD8+ T cells from peripheral blood mononuclear cells, collected in the third trimester of pregnancy. The receptors come from a female donor in good health, enrolled as a control in a pregnancy study. Each CDR3 is given with its conserved first and last residue. The D gene is left open where the match is weak. Not all rows give a size; the values are once, few, many and, for expanded clones, a class.

J	length	V	D	size	DNA	CDR3
TRBJ1-4	14	TRBV11-1	TRBD1	NA	TGTGCCAGCAGCAGGACAGGGGGAGGCGAAAAACTGTTTTTT	CASSRTGGGEKLFF
TRBJ1-1	14	TRBV9	NA	NA	TGTGCCAGCAGCGTAGGCGGGGACTACACTGAAGCTTTCTTT	CASSVGGDYTEAFF
TRBJ1-2	12	TRBV27	NA	NA	TGTGCCAGCAGTTTGGAGGGGTCCGGCTACACCTTC	CASSLEGSGYTF
TRBJ1-2	15	TRBV5-4	NA	NA	TGTGCCAGCAGCTCCTCAGGGGCGCTGGCCTATGGCTACACCTTC	CASSSSGALAYGYTF
TRBJ1-5	14	TRBV5-8	TRBD1	NA	TGTGCCAGCAGCTTGGCGGCAGGGGGTCAGCCCCAGCATTTT	CASSLAAGGQPQHF
TRBJ2-7	15	TRBV29-1	NA	NA	TGCAGCGTTGAAAGGCTTGGGGGCGCCGACGGCGAGCAGTACTTC	CSVERLGGADGEQYF
TRBJ2-1	14	TRBV7-3	NA	few	TGTGCCAGCAGCCCGACTACATTCAACAATGAGCAGTTCTTC	CASSPTTFNNEQFF
TRBJ2-2	16	TRBV25-1	NA	once	TGTGCCAGGTCGATCCCCAGGGGCAGGGACACCGGGGAGCTGTTTTTT	CARSIPRGRDTGELFF
TRBJ2-1	13	TRBV7-9	NA	NA	TGTGCCAGCAGCGCGTCCACTAGCACTGAGCAGTTCTTC	CASSASTSTEQFF
TRBJ1-4	14	TRBV30	NA	NA	TGTGCCTGGAGTGCCGACAGCTTCAATGAAAAACTGTTTTTT	CAWSADSFNEKLFF
TRBJ1-1	15	TRBV9	TRBD1	few	TGTGCCAGCAGCTCACAGATGGACAGGGCTTATGAAGCTTTCTTT	CASSSQMDRAYEAFF